This entry lists 17 T cell receptor beta chains sequenced from one sample in a study of cytomegalovirus exposure and HLA in healthy donors. PCR amplification relied on 60 Vbeta primers (plus 13 Jbeta primers). Measured with immunoSEQ multiplex PCR; TCRdb has only the in-frame clones, and not every one. The table includes about 160,000 clones, almost 80% detected once. The sequencing input was PBMCs. The receptors derive from a man aged 18-30 years in good health and CMV-seropositive.

J is TRBJ2-3 and V is TRBV13; 12 nucleotides match TRBD1. The CDR3 is made up of 15 amino acids. Trimming took 8 bases from V and 4 from J; bases not matched to a gene: 7. Germline assignment: CDR1 PRHDT and CDR2 FYEKMQ (reference sequence). CDR3 nucleotide sequence: TGTGCCAGCTCGGTCGGGACAGGGGGCGCAGATACGCAGTATTTT. Translation gives CASSVGTGGADTQYF. Using reference TRBV13 and TRBJ2-3 for the parts outside the CDR3, the full variable domain is AAGVIQSPRHLIKEKRETATLKCYPIPRHDTVYWYQQGPGQDPQFLISFYEKMQSDKGSIPDRFSAQQFSDYHSELNMSSLELGDSALYFCASSVGTGGADTQYFGPGTRLTVL.

This clone was observed once. This chain joins TRBV4-1 and TRBJ2-3, with 16 bases that match TRBD2. Trimming took 3 bases from V and 4 from J; bases not matched to a gene: 10. The germline V gene encodes CDR1 MGHRA and CDR2 YSYEKL. The CDR3 contains 19 residues. CDR3 sequence (DNA): TGCGCCAGCAGCCACCCCGGGACTAGCGGGAGGGGGAAGGCAGATACGCAGTATTTT. It codes for CASSHPGTSGRGKADTQYF.

V is TRBV6-1 and J is TRBJ2-7; maybe TRBD2 (5 bases). Per the germline V gene, CDR1 is MNHNS and CDR2 is SASEGT. V was cut by 0 bases and J by 6 bases, with 6 bases left in between. The CDR3 runs 12 residues. CDR3 sequence reads: CASSEAGIEQYF. The CDR3 DNA reads TGTGCCAGCAGTGAAGCCGGGATCGAGCAGTACTTC.

The rearrangement joins TRBV27 to TRBJ1-2, with a weak D call TRBD1 (5 bases). CDR1 is MNHEY and CDR2 is SMNVEV in the germline V gene (reference sequence). V was shortened by 5 bases and J by 4 bases, with 17 bases between the two germline ends. The CDR3 totals 15 residues. The CDR3 sequence is CASSPAPGGGYGYTF. The CDR3 DNA follows: TGTGCCAGCAGTCCCGCCCCCGGGGGTGGCTATGGCTACACCTTC.

The chain employs TRBV15 and TRBJ2-3, with D maybe TRBD2 (7 bases). The CDR3 length is 15 residues. Germline V gene sequence: CDR1 LNHNV, CDR2 YYDKDF (reference sequence). Between the trimmed V and J ends, which lost 0 bases and 9 bases, there was a span of 16 bases. The CDR3 nucleotides read TGTGCCACCAGCAGAGATGTGGGGGGGGCCGAGACGCAGTATTTT. It encodes CATSRDVGGAETQYF. Together with reference TRBV15 and TRBJ2-3, the CDR3 gives the full variable domain: DAMVIQNPRYQVTQFGKPVTLSCSQTLNHNVMYWYQQKSSQAPKLLFHYYDKDFNNEADTPDNFQSRRPNTSFCFLDIRSPGLGDTAMYLCATSRDVGGAETQYFGPGTRLTVL.

In this sample, this clone turned up a few times. The rearrangement links TRBV7-2 to TRBJ2-1, with 9 positions matching TRBD2. The germline gives CDR1 SGHTA, CDR2 FQGNSA. The ends lost 5 bases at V and 5 bases at J; junction bases unmatched: 10. CDR3 size: 16 residues. The CDR3 bases are TGTGCCAGCAGCCGCATAGCGGGGGCGCCTCACAATGAGCAGTTCTTC. Protein product: CASSRIAGAPHNEQFF.

The V call is TRBV4-1, the J call TRBJ2-1; 11 bases line up with TRBD1. The CDR3 is 17 residues long. The V segment lost 3 bases and the J segment 3 bases; nucleotides outside the gene matches: 7. In germline, CDR1 is MGHRA, CDR2 YSYEKL. This CDR3 is CASSHDEGTGGYNEQFF. CDR3 DNA: TGCGCCAGCAGCCACGATGAGGGGACAGGGGGCTACAATGAGCAGTTCTTC.

This chain uses TRBV29-1 with TRBJ2-6, with a weak D call TRBD1 (5 bases). V lost 3 bases and J 2 bases, leaving 5 bases between the germline ends. The CDR3 sequence is 13 residues long. Looked up from germline, CDR1 is SQVTM and CDR2 is ANQGSEA. CDR3 nucleotide sequence: TGCAGCGTTGAGACAGCTGGGGCCAACGTCCTGACTTTC. Translation: CSVETAGANVLTF. The full variable domain, completed using reference TRBV29-1 and TRBJ2-6, is SAVISQKPSRDICQRGTSLTIQCQVDSQVTMMFWYRQQPGQSLTLIATANQGSEATYESGFVIDKFPISRPNLTFSTLTVSNMSPEDSSIYLCSVETAGANVLTFGAGSRLTVL.

On this clone: Relative to the germline gene, one junction end is altered; a read error may explain this. The same CDR3 is also encoded by other DNA sequences in this sample. The chain has TRBV7-2 and TRBJ1-5, with a tentative D call TRBD1 (6 bases). Germline V gives CDR1 SGHTA, CDR2 FQGNSA. The CDR3 runs 17 residues. The CDR3, as DNA: TGTGCCAGCAGCTTATGGTACAGGGAGTATAGCAACCAGCCCCAGCATTTT. It is translated as CASSLWYREYSNQPQHF.

The rearrangement joins TRBV5-8 to TRBJ2-7; 11 bases are a match to TRBD1. With V trimmed by 5 bases and J by 5 bases, 3 bases remained unmatched. This CDR3 has 13 residues. The germline V gene has CDR1 SGHTS and CDR2 YDEGEE. The DNA for the CDR3 is TGTGCCAGCAGAATGGACAGGGGGCACGAGCAGTACTTC. It encodes CASRMDRGHEQYF.

The rearrangement uses TRBV4-1 and TRBJ2-3; 8 positions agree with TRBD2. The V gene end was trimmed by 8 bases and the J gene end by 4 bases; junction bases not matched to a gene: 11. The CDR3 has 15 residues. Germline V gives CDR1 MGHRA, CDR2 YSYEKL. In DNA, the CDR3 is TGCGCCAGCTCCTGGGAGCCGGGAGGGGCAGATACGCAGTATTTT. It is translated as CASSWEPGGADTQYF.

Written as DNA, the CDR3 is TGTGCCAGCAGCTTGGGCTGGAACCCCGGGAATGAAAAACTGTTTTTT. This translates into CASSLGWNPGNEKLFF. This chain links TRBV5-6 with TRBJ1-4; D remains ambiguous. The length of the CDR3 is 16 residues. V was cut by 0 bases and J by 5 bases, with 14 bases left in between. Germline V lookup: CDR1 SGHDT, CDR2 YYEEEE.

The chain recombines TRBV29-1 with TRBJ1-5, with 12 bases fitting TRBD1. The ends lost 5 bases at V and 4 bases at J; junction bases unmatched: 3. Germline loops: CDR1 SQVTM, CDR2 ANQGSEA. This CDR3 is built from 14 residues. Written as DNA, the CDR3 is TGCAGCGTTCCGGGACAGGGGGCAAATCAGCCCCAGCATTTT. This gives the protein CSVPGQGANQPQHF.

V is TRBV7-8 and J is TRBJ1-2; tentative D call: TRBD1 (6 bases). Looked up from germline, CDR1 is SGHVS and CDR2 is FQNEAQ. CDR3 length equals 16 residues. Deletions cut 1 base from V and 4 bases from J, with 16 bases between. The CDR3 is CASSLDRERGPYGYTF. CDR3 bases: TGTGCCAGCAGCTTAGACAGGGAGAGGGGCCCCTATGGCTACACCTTC.

The CDR3 loop is CASSGRDSPYEQYF. The DNA of the CDR3 is TGTGCCAGCAGCGGCCGGGACTCACCCTACGAGCAGTACTTC. V is TRBV7-9 and J is TRBJ2-7, with a possible D match to TRBD2 (6 bases). There are 14 residues in the CDR3. V lost 5 bases and J lost 2, with 13 bases in between. Per the germline V gene, CDR1 is SEHNR and CDR2 is FQNEAQ (reference sequence).

This clone was seen only once. V gene TRBV27 combines with J gene TRBJ1-5; D gene uncertain. Trimming removed 6 bases at V and 0 bases at J, with 12 bases between. From germline, CDR1 is MNHEY and CDR2 SMNVEV (reference sequence). The CDR3 is 15 amino acids. CDR3 bases: TGTGCCAGCAGGTGGGCAGCCGCTAGCAATCAGCCCCAGCATTTT. Translation: CASRWAAASNQPQHF.

The table lists this clone with a few counts. CDR3 protein: CASSESGGLTAFF. The CDR3, as DNA: TGTGCCAGCAGTGAATCGGGGGGGCTTACAGCTTTCTTT. V and J are TRBV25-1 and TRBJ1-1; D may be TRBD1 (6 bases). There are 13 residues in the CDR3. V lost 1 base and J lost 10, with 13 bases in between. Germline V lookup: CDR1 MGHDK, CDR2 SYGVNS.